This TCR beta chain emerged from a study of T cell repertoires in cytomegalovirus infection. Overall study context: Used in the study were CMV epitopes, some recently identified and HLA-C-restricted, others well-studied and HLA-B-restricted.

Each CDR3 protein is one row after TCRdb ran MiXCR on the reads. The sample includes around 58,000 distinct CDR3 sequences, around 20% of them seen just once. Germline loops: CDR1 ENHRY, CDR2 SYGVKD. CDR3 length equals 16 residues. Trimming took 0 bases from V and 1 from J, leaving 11 bases between them. On this clonotype: Its antigen remains unknown.

Sequences were derived from CD8+ T cells from cultured PBMCs, sampled from culture after CMV antigen stimulation. The sequence derives from a human donor in good health (CMV status not recorded). Some clones in this sample may be carry-over from other donors' samples. This chain joins TRBV10-3 and TRBJ2-3, with D possibly matching TRBD2 (6 bases). The DNA of the CDR3 is TGTGCCATCAGTGAGTCTGGAGGGGACCGCACAGATACGCAGTATTTT. This gives the protein CAISESGGDRTDTQYF.